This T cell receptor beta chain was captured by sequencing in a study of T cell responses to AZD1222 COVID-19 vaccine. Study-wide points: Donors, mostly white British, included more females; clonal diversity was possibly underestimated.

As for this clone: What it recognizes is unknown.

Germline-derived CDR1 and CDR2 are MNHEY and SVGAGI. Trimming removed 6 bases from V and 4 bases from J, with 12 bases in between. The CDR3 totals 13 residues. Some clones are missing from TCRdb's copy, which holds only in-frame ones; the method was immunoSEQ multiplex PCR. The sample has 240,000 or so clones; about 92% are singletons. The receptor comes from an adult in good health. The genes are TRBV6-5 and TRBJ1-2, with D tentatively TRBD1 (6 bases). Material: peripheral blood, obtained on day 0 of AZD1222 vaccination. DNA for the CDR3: TGTGCCAGCAGCCAAAACAGGGCCTATGGCTACACCTTC. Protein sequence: CASSQNRAYGYTF.